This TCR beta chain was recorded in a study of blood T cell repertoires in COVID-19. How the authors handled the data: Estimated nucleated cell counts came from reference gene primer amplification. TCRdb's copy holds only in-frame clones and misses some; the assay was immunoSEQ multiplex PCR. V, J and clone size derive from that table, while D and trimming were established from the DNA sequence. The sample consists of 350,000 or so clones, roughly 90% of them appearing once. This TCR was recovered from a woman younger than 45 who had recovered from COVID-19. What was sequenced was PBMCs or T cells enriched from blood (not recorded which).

The CDR3 protein is CASSLSGTGDSPLHF. CDR3 nucleotides: TGTGCCAGCAGCTTATCCGGGACAGGGGATTCACCCCTCCACTTT. V is TRBV7-6 and J is TRBJ1-6, with TRBD1 matching over 10 bases. Per germline, CDR1 SGHVS and CDR2 FNYEAQ. The junction had 3 bases not matched to a gene; V was cut back by 2 bases and J by 8 bases. There are 15 residues in the CDR3.